This T cell receptor beta chain was obtained from a study of response to subunit inactivated influenza vaccine. V was pared by 0 bases and J by 2 bases, with 17 bases between. The length of the CDR3 is 18 residues. The germline V gene encodes CDR1 LGHNA and CDR2 YNFKEQ. TCRdb re-derived calls from the RT-PCR reads in MiXCR, one entry per CDR3 protein. The top ten clones hold 11% of a sample with around 600,000 distinct CDR3 sequences, around 11% of them seen once. The data also belong to a second study, concerning T cells expressing NK-cell markers. That study adds: UMIs accompanied the 5'RACE template switching by which TCR beta cDNA was made. In several donors, dominant clonotypes made up about 25-60.1% of CD3+CD56-NKG2C+ cells.

Here the sequenced sample was PBMCs from blood, taken on the day of vaccination. J is TRBJ2-1 and V is TRBV4-2; D could derive from TRBD1 or TRBD2 (5 bases each). This TCR derives from a man aged 45-65 years who received an inactivated influenza vaccine. CDR3 protein: CASSQEGWDVDTYNEQFF. The CDR3 DNA reads as TGTGCCAGCAGCCAAGAAGGATGGGACGTGGATACCTACAATGAGCAGTTCTTC.